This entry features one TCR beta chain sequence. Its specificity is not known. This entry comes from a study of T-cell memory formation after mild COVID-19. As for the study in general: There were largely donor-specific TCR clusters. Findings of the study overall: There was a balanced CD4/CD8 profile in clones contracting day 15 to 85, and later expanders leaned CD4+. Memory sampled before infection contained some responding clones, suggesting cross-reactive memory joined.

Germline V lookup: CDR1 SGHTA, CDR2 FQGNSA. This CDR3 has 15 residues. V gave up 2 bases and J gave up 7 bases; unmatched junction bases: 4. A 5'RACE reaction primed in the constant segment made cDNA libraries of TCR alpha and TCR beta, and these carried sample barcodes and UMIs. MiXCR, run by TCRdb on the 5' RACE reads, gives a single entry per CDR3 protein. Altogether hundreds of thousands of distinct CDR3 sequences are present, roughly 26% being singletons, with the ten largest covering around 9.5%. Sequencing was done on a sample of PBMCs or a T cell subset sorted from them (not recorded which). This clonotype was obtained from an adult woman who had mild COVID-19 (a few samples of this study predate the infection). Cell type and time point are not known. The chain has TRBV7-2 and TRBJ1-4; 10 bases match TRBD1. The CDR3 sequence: CASSLSGQGVEKLFF. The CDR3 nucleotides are TGTGCCAGCAGCTTAAGCGGACAGGGGGTTGAAAAACTGTTTTTT. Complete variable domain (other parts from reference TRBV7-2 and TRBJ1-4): GAGVSQSPSNKVTEKGKDVELRCDPISGHTALYWYRQSLGQGLEFLIYFQGNSAPDKSGLPSDRFSAERTGGSVSTLTIQRTQQEDSAVYLCASSLSGQGVEKLFFGSGTQLSVL.